Presented here are 10 T cell receptor beta chains from one specimen sequenced in a study of cytomegalovirus exposure and HLA in healthy donors. The primer mix had 60 Vbeta and 13 Jbeta primers. Sequencing was performed with immunoSEQ multiplex PCR; in TCRdb, only in-frame clones are kept and a portion is missing. The ten top clones account for roughly 1.4%, within a sample of roughly 42,000 clones. Sequenced: PBMCs. These receptors were collected from a man aged 25-40 years in good health and CMV-seronegative.

The V gene is TRBV7-2, the J gene TRBJ2-7; no clear D. CDR1 SGHTA and CDR2 FQGNSA come from the germline V gene. This CDR3 has 12 amino acids. Deletions cut 5 bases from V and 3 bases from J, with 8 bases between. The CDR3 coding sequence is TGTGCCAGCAGCCCCACCGGCTACGAGCAGTACTTC. The encoded protein is CASSPTGYEQYF.

The rearrangement links TRBV4-3 to TRBJ2-3, with D maybe TRBD1 (5 bases). There are 14 residues in the CDR3. The V gene lost 0 bases and the J gene lost 2 bases, with 6 bases spanning the gap. The germline CDR1 and CDR2 sequences are LGHNA and YSLEER. Here the CDR3 reads CASSQETVTDTQYF. CDR3 in DNA: TGCGCCAGCAGCCAAGAGACAGTCACAGATACGCAGTATTTT.

This sequence joins TRBV6-1 and TRBJ2-7, with 9 bases lining up with TRBD1. With V trimmed by 3 bases and J by 2 bases, 2 bases remained unmatched. The CDR3 sequence is 14 residues long. Germline CDR1 MNHNS, CDR2 SASEGT. CDR3 DNA: TGTGCCAGCAGTGAGACAGGGGGGGCCTACGAGCAGTACTTC. Amino acids: CASSETGGAYEQYF.

The gene calls are TRBV7-9 and TRBJ2-1, with 10 bases lining up with TRBD2. The CDR3 is 19 residues long. The junction had 23 bases not matched to a gene; V was cut back by 6 bases and J by 9 bases. The germline CDR1 and CDR2 sequences are SEHNR and FQNEAQ (reference sequence). The CDR3 DNA reads as TGTGCCAGCAGTTCCACCGGGCTGGCGAGCGGGAGGGCCGTGGGTGAGCAGTTCTTC. Protein sequence: CASSSTGLASGRAVGEQFF.

The chain links TRBV14 to TRBJ2-1, with 9 bases lining up with TRBD2. V dropped 7 bases and J dropped 4; count of bases not matched to a gene: 5. The CDR3 has 14 amino acids. CDR1 is SGHDN, CDR2 FVKESK, per germline. CDR3 in amino acids: CASTSSGSYNEQFF. The DNA for the CDR3 is TGTGCCAGCACGAGTAGCGGGAGTTACAATGAGCAGTTCTTC.

A remark on this clone: Other DNA sequences in this sample translate to the same CDR3. This rearrangement joins TRBV5-6 to TRBJ2-7, with unresolved D. The CDR3 runs to 14 residues. CDR1 SGHDT and CDR2 YYEEEE come from the germline V gene. Trimming took off 4 bases at V and 5 bases at J, with 16 bases between the two ends. The CDR3 spells CASSPRQDKDEQYF. CDR3 sequence (DNA): TGTGCCAGCAGCCCACGGCAGGATAAAGACGAGCAGTACTTC.

V and J are TRBV7-6 and TRBJ2-2; no clear D. CDR1 SGHVS and CDR2 FNYEAQ come from the germline V gene. CDR3 size: 13 residues. Trimming shortened V by 5 bases and J by 2 bases, and 6 bases separated the two germline ends. The CDR3 bases are TGTGCCAGCAGCCCTTTCAACACCGGGGAGCTGTTTTTT. It yields the protein CASSPFNTGELFF.

This chain links TRBV29-1 with TRBJ2-3; TRBD2 matches 7 bases. Germline V gene data show CDR1 as SQVTM and CDR2 as ANQGSEA. CDR3 length equals 15 residues. Trimming cost V 0 bases and J 2 bases; bases outside gene matches: 5. The CDR3 reads CSVEDGLGNTDTQYF. For the CDR3, the DNA is TGCAGCGTTGAAGATGGACTAGGGAACACAGATACGCAGTATTTT.

The V call is TRBV9, the J call TRBJ2-5; 9 positions agree with TRBD1. The CDR3 spans 15 residues. The germline V gene encodes CDR1 SGDLS and CDR2 YYNGEE. Unmatched junction bases numbered 7, after V lost 2 bases and J lost 5 bases. DNA of the CDR3: TGTGCCAGCAGCGTTGGACAGGGGTCGGTGGAGACCCAGTACTTC. Protein product: CASSVGQGSVETQYF.

The J gene is TRBJ2-3, the V gene TRBV9; TRBD2 is a possible D gene (6 bases). The CDR3 loop spans 15 amino acids. Per the germline V gene, CDR1 is SGDLS and CDR2 is YYNGEE. The ends were cut back, 4 bases at V and 1 base at J, with 13 bases in the middle. CDR3 coding DNA: TGTGCCAGCAGCTTTCCCCCGGGGGGCACAGATACGCAGTATTTT. It specifies CASSFPPGGTDTQYF.